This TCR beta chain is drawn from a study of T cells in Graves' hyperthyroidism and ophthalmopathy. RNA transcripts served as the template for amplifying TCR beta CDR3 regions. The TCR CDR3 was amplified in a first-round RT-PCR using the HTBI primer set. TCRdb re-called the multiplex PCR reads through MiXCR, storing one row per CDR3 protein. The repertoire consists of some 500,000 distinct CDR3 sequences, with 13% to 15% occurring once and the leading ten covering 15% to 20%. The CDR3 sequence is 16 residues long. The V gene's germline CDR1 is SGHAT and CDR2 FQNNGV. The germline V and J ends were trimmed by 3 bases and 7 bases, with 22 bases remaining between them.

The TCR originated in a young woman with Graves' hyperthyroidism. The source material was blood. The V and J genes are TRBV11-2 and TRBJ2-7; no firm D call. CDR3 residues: CASSFAASRPLGEQYF. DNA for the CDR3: TGTGCCAGCAGCTTTGCCGCGTCCCGACCGTTAGGAGAGCAGTACTTC.